Here is one T cell receptor beta chain with its context. There are many counts of this clonotype. The target of this receptor is not known. No quality values exist for individual bases; no much larger clone is one base distant. What the time point label conveys for this sample: newly diagnosed GD, antithyroid drugs for less than 3 months. For both TCR sequencing and RNA sequencing, RNA was extracted from PBMCs in TRIzol. Graves' disease was diagnosed according to American Thyroid Association guidelines. The patients came from an endocrinology department in Xi'an, China. Each patient gave about 8.1 milliliters of peripheral blood, collected in an EDTA anticoagulant tube. Ficoll Paque Plus density gradient separation was used to isolate PBMCs, and no additional T cell sorting was done. RNA quality was checked with an Agilent 2100 Bioanalyzer and agarose gel, and concentration with a NanoDrop 2000. Library preparation employed multiplex PCR. Sequencing took place on an Illumina HiSeq 4000. iRepertoire HTBI primers and Arm-PCR amplification of CDR3 regions were used to construct TCR beta libraries. PCR products were gel purified before sequencing. The paper's data handling went like this. A total of roughly 65 TRBV and some 13 TRBJ segments were identified across samples and were used for gene usage analysis of CDR3 amino acid clonotypes. COPE and FqMerger were used to merge the filtered high-quality paired reads into contigs. BLAST was used to align contigs to IMGT TRBV, TRBD and TRBJ reference genes, with CDR3 defined following IMGT. Highly expanded clones were defined as clonotypes with a frequency above 0.1%. Shannon entropy was used to measure repertoire diversity, and the Gini coefficient was used to measure V-J evenness. Clonotypes shared by more than one individual were considered public. TCRdb ran its own pipeline on the public reads, namely fastp trimming at Q25 and MiXCR clone calling, and kept in-frame beta chains. Here each entry gathers all rows of one CDR3 protein and keeps the most common genes and DNA. In this record, the V and J calls reflect TCRdb's handling and not the investigators' own analysis. The sample includes some 400,000 distinct CDR3 sequences, with 14% to 15% observed a single time. The ten largest account for 16% of the sample.

The sample originates from a study of regulatory T cells in long-lasting Graves disease (dated by TCRdb to about 2021). With regard to the full study: Newly diagnosed Graves' disease patients had taken antithyroid drugs for less than 3 months. Patients with persistent Graves' disease were compared with patients with newly diagnosed Graves' disease using TCR sequencing and RNA sequencing of peripheral blood. The study took place in China and was registered as a clinical trial. A total of around 35 samples underwent TCR sequencing, from about 13 patients with persistent Graves' disease and approximately 20 patients with newly diagnosed Graves' disease.

What the authors observed across the whole study: TRBV28, TRBJ1-2 and TRBJ2-5 were preferentially used in persistent disease, while TRBV20-1 and TRBJ2-1 were favored in newly diagnosed disease. Only peripheral blood was studied, because thyroid tissue, the primary lesion, was inaccessible. As a limitation, the authors acknowledged that the small sample size may reduce accuracy. Sequencing and analysis were restricted to the TCR beta chain. Compared with newly diagnosed patients, persistent Graves' disease patients had lower TCR Shannon entropy and fewer highly expanded clones, which suggests clonal expansion. A larger number of public clonotypes was shared among persistent patients (fewer than 3,000) than among newly diagnosed patients (roughly 930).

From its cysteine to its phenylalanine, the CDR3 spans 15 amino acids. The kept DNA is CDR3 alone, 45 bases in frame from the first base. V sheds 4 bases and J sheds 2 bases, leaving 15 bases between their ends. The germline V gene supplies CDR1 SGHRS and CDR2 YFSETQ. These same records also appear under a second study, on T cells in Graves' hyperthyroidism and ophthalmopathy. The second investigation adds: Graves' hyperthyroidism was defined as stable when no progression to ophthalmopathy occurred over 18 months of follow-up. Hyperthyroidism patients were newly diagnosed, had a disease duration of under 2 months, and were aged 18 to 65 years. Patients with uncontrolled infections, other autoimmune diseases, pregnancy or lactation were excluded. Diagnoses relied on clinical symptoms, serum thyroxine and TRAb, thyroid ultrasound and orbital computed tomography. For the first round of RT-PCR on the TCR CDR3, the HTBI primer set was used together with the Qiagen OneStep RT-PCR kit. Most expanded thyroid clonotypes (frequency above 0.001) were also found in blood, which suggests that blood repertoires may mirror thyroid immune responses. In cross-validation, a model built on a 13 V-J signature told ophthalmopathy apart from stable hyperthyroidism with approximately 90% sensitivity and around 84% specificity, and in testing the same model reached 80%/75%. In validation, progression to ophthalmopathy was predicted by the model with almost 71% sensitivity and roughly 76% specificity, a median of 6.5 months before onset. TCR V-J signatures able to tell the groups apart were searched for in a discovery cohort of 100 or so patients, of whom about 40 had Graves' ophthalmopathy and under 65 had stable Graves' hyperthyroidism. Prospective prediction of ophthalmopathy was tested in an independent validation cohort of fewer than 20 hyperthyroidism patients and some 17 patients who later progressed to ophthalmopathy. For training and testing, the approximately 97 patients in the discovery cohort were randomly divided in a 7:3 ratio. Thyroid tissue and blood T-cell repertoires from about six Graves' hyperthyroidism patients were also compared in the study. Once sampling was done, hyperthyroidism patients were given methimazole at a starting dose of 30 mg daily, whereas ophthalmopathy patients were given high-dose intravenous methylprednisolone. A second multiplex PCR round built the libraries, followed by size selection and purification. Paired-end sequencing of the libraries was performed with 100 bp reads on an Illumina HiSeq2000. SOAPnuke was used to process the raw data, with reads discarded if the reads contained adapters or uncalled bases, had a mean Phred below 15, or lacked an exact constant-primer or identifier match. COPE v1.2.5 was used to merge high-quality paired reads, and clonotypes were defined as unique nucleotide sequences. MiTCR v1.1 was used to align the clonotypes against IMGT TRBV, TRBD and TRBJ reference segments. The analysis included only V-J combinations with a frequency above 0.0001, which together covered more than 99% of the repertoires. A TCS score was defined as the ratio between F50 (clonal expansion) and ExV (chaos), using BLOSUM62-based TCRdist between CDR3 peptides within each V-J. Welch's t-statistics and random forest reduced approximately 520 V-J features to fewer than 15, which were used in a naive Bayes classifier (R e1071). Sample size was not statistically predetermined, and investigators were not blinded to group allocation. TCR Vbeta CDR3 sequencing of approximately 140 peripheral blood samples (under 45 ophthalmopathy, some 75 hyperthyroidism and some 17 progressor patients) is reported in the paper.

The rearrangement combines TRBV5-1 with TRBJ1-1; TRBD1 is a possible D gene, resting on 6 matching bases. The sequence derives from a woman aged 25-40 years with Graves disease. Donor details come from another sample of the same person, matched by shared clones. The material sequenced was peripheral blood mononuclear cells (PBMCs), taken at new diagnosis, from a patient treated with antithyroid drugs. The CDR3: CASSIQGPDNTEAFF. The DNA is TGCGCCAGCAGCATTCAGGGGCCTGATAACACTGAAGCTTTCTTT.